A single sample gave rise to the 32 T cell receptor beta chains below, sequenced in a study of T cell responses to AZD1222 COVID-19 vaccine. Assay: immunoSEQ multiplex PCR; the TCRdb copy retains only in-frame clones and omits some. This table has tens of thousands of clones, roughly 90% appearing once. This specimen consisted of peripheral blood, obtained on day 0 of AZD1222 vaccination. The receptors derive from an adult in good health.

The J gene is TRBJ2-1, the V gene TRBV7-8; D possibly corresponds to TRBD2 (6 bases). Per germline, CDR1 SGHVS and CDR2 FQNEAQ. V was cut by 5 bases and J by 8 bases, with 22 bases left in between. CDR3 length: 16 residues. For the CDR3, the DNA is TGTGCCAGCAGCACCTCCGGGACTCATATTGGAGATGAGCAGTTCTTC. Amino acid sequence: CASSTSGTHIGDEQFF. Looking up the rest from reference TRBV7-8 and TRBJ2-1 gives the full variable domain: GAGVSQSPRYKVAKRGQDVALRCDPISGHVSLFWYQQALGQGPEFLTYFQNEAQLDKSGLPSDRFFAERPEGSVSTLKIQRTQQEDSAVYLCASSTSGTHIGDEQFFGPGTRLTVL.

This clone was seen only a few times. J is TRBJ1-1 and V is TRBV11-3; possibly TRBD1 for D (5 bases). The V and J ends lost 5 bases and 4 bases respectively, with 14 bases between them. CDR3 size: 14 residues. Per germline, CDR1 SGHNT and CDR2 YENEEA. The CDR3 here is CASSPGGSVTEAFF. The CDR3 bases are TGTGCCAGCAGCCCTGGGGGTAGTGTCACTGAAGCTTTCTTT.

Here the CDR3 DNA reads TGTGCCAGCAGCTTGGGCCAGGGATTTTTAGAGACCCAGTACTTC. As protein: CASSLGQGFLETQYF. The chain links TRBV5-8 to TRBJ2-5; D is possibly TRBD1 (5 bases). The CDR3 covers 15 residues. V was clipped by 0 bases and J by 4 bases, with 13 bases between them. Germline lookup yields CDR1 SGHTS and CDR2 YDEGEE.

The chain recombines TRBV7-9 with TRBJ2-7; D perhaps matches TRBD2 (5 bases). This CDR3 is built from 12 residues. Trimming took off 1 base at V and 6 bases at J, with 7 bases between the two ends. From germline, CDR1 is SEHNR and CDR2 FQNEAQ (reference sequence). CDR3 bases: TGTGCCAGCAGCTTAGGGGAGTTCGAGCAGTACTTC. Protein product: CASSLGEFEQYF.

The chain is built from TRBV7-2 and TRBJ2-5, with no clear D. Per germline, CDR1 SGHTA and CDR2 FQGNSA. V shed 3 bases and J shed 2 bases, with 7 bases lying between them. The length of the CDR3 is 13 residues. The CDR3, as DNA: TGTGCCAGCAGCTTCCGACTGCAAGAGACCCAGTACTTC. Translated, it gives CASSFRLQETQYF. The full variable domain, completed using reference TRBV7-2 and TRBJ2-5, is GAGVSQSPSNKVTEKGKDVELRCDPISGHTALYWYRQSLGQGLEFLIYFQGNSAPDKSGLPSDRFSAERTGGSVSTLTIQRTQQEDSAVYLCASSFRLQETQYFGPGTRLLVL.

The chain recombines TRBV7-3 with TRBJ2-7; TRBD1 might be the D (5 bases). The CDR3 consists of 14 residues. Germline CDR1 SGHTA, CDR2 FQGTGA. Deletions cut 5 bases from V and 3 bases from J, with 14 bases between. As DNA, the CDR3 is TGTGCCAGCAGCGGGGCAGGGTTCCTCTACGAGCAGTACTTC. Translating it yields CASSGAGFLYEQYF.

This chain joins TRBV18 and TRBJ2-5, with 13 bases lining up with TRBD2. The trim removed 4 bases at V and 1 base at J, leaving 6 bases unmatched. The CDR3 extends over 17 amino acids. The germline V gene encodes CDR1 KGHSH and CDR2 LQKENI. The CDR3 is CASSLGTSGTRQETQYF. As DNA, the CDR3 is TGTGCCAGCTCACTCGGGACTAGCGGGACGCGCCAAGAGACCCAGTACTTC.

The genes are TRBV18 and TRBJ1-3; D might be TRBD1 (5 bases). Between the trimmed V and J ends, which lost 0 bases and 4 bases, there was a span of 25 bases. Germline-derived CDR1 and CDR2 are KGHSH and LQKENI. This CDR3 has 20 residues. CDR3 DNA: TGTGCCAGCTCACCACCAGGACGACAGACCTCCAGTGCGTTCGGAAACACCATATATTTT. Protein sequence: CASSPPGRQTSSAFGNTIYF. The variable domain in full, completed from reference TRBV18 and TRBJ1-3, reads NAGVMQNPRHLVRRRGQEARLRCSPMKGHSHVYWYRQLPEEGLKFMVYLQKENIIDESGMPKERFSAEFPKEGPSILRIQQVVRGDSAAYFCASSPPGRQTSSAFGNTIYFGEGSWLTVV.

This clone was observed a handful of times. The rearrangement uses TRBV19 and TRBJ1-5; 7 bases match TRBD1. Germline CDR1 LNHDA, CDR2 SQIVND (reference sequence). With V trimmed by 5 bases and J by 4 bases, 17 bases remained unmatched. This CDR3 comprises 18 residues. The CDR3 nucleotides are TGTGCCAGTAGTTCTGGAAAGGGACAGCTGGGTCGGAATCAGCCCCAGCATTTT. Protein sequence: CASSSGKGQLGRNQPQHF.

The chain joins TRBV6-1 to TRBJ1-4; D remains ambiguous. There are 12 residues in the CDR3. The ends were cut back, 6 bases at V and 6 bases at J, with 8 bases in the middle. Per the germline V gene, CDR1 is MNHNS and CDR2 is SASEGT. CDR3 DNA sequence: TGTGCCAGCAGGGGCGGGGATGAAAAACTGTTTTTT. This encodes CASRGGDEKLFF.

The J gene is TRBJ2-3, the V gene TRBV4-2; D might be TRBD1 or TRBD2, each matching 5 bases. Germline V gene data show CDR1 as LGHNA and CDR2 as YNFKEQ. This CDR3 is built from 16 residues. V dropped 1 base and J dropped 3 bases, with 14 bases sitting between them. CDR3 sequence: CASSQGGLSVTDTQYF. DNA of the CDR3: TGTGCCAGCAGCCAAGGGGGGTTAAGCGTTACAGATACGCAGTATTTT.

The J gene is TRBJ1-2, the V gene TRBV5-1; no clear D gene. CDR3 length: 13 amino acids. CDR1 and CDR2 from the germline V gene are SGHRS and YFSETQ. V was shortened by 2 bases and J by 7 bases, with 12 bases between the two germline ends. The CDR3 sequence: CASSFNSESGYTF. The CDR3 nucleotides are TGCGCCAGCAGCTTCAACAGTGAAAGTGGCTACACCTTC.

The CDR3 loop is CASSAGGSEQYF. In DNA, the CDR3 is TGTGCCAGTAGTGCAGGCGGTTCCGAGCAGTACTTC. J is TRBJ2-7 and V is TRBV19; D is ambiguous. The CDR3 length is 12 residues. V dropped 5 bases and J dropped 6 bases, with 11 bases sitting between them. From germline, CDR1 is LNHDA and CDR2 SQIVND (reference sequence).

J is TRBJ2-1 and V is TRBV24-1; D is perhaps TRBD1 (6 bases). V lost 5 bases and J 3 bases, leaving 13 bases between the germline ends. Germline V CDR1 and CDR2: KGHDR, SFDVKD. This CDR3 spans 15 amino acids. In DNA, the CDR3 is TGTGCCACCAGTGGGGGGCAGGGCAACTACAATGAGCAGTTCTTC. This gives the protein CATSGGQGNYNEQFF.

CDR3: CASSQEYTGELFF. The CDR3 nucleotides read TGCGCCAGCAGCCAAGAGTACACCGGGGAGCTGTTTTTT. The genes are TRBV4-1 and TRBJ2-2; D call uncertain. This CDR3 comprises 13 residues. Germline V CDR1 and CDR2: MGHRA, YSYEKL. V dropped 0 bases and J dropped 3 bases, with 2 bases sitting between them.

The V and J genes are TRBV5-8 and TRBJ2-3, with 12 bases identical to TRBD2. Germline loops: CDR1 SGHTS, CDR2 YDEGEE. V gave up 0 bases and J gave up 1 base; unmatched junction bases: 9. This CDR3 has 19 amino acids. The DNA for the CDR3 is TGTGCCAGCAGCTTGGGGCGGACTAGCGGGACCTGGGGCACAGATACGCAGTATTTT. Translated: CASSLGRTSGTWGTDTQYF.

The rearrangement links TRBV9 to TRBJ2-5; 9 nucleotides match TRBD2. CDR3 length equals 15 residues. The V segment lost 0 bases and the J segment 3 bases; nucleotides outside the gene matches: 3. The germline gives CDR1 SGDLS, CDR2 YYNGEE. The CDR3 sequence: CASSVGSGRKETQYF. The CDR3 DNA is TGTGCCAGCAGCGTAGGTAGCGGGAGAAAAGAGACCCAGTACTTC.

The chain's CDR3 is CASSQGRDTFNQPQHF. CDR3 DNA sequence: TGCGCCAGCAGCCAAGGCCGGGACACGTTCAATCAGCCCCAGCATTTT. The rearrangement links TRBV4-1 to TRBJ1-5; D is perhaps TRBD1 (6 bases). CDR1 is MGHRA, CDR2 YSYEKL, per germline. The CDR3 is 16 residues long. V was cut by 1 base and J by 3 bases, with 13 bases left in between.

Regarding this clone: This same CDR3 is encoded by further DNA sequences in the sample. The genes are TRBV11-3 and TRBJ2-1; D gene unclear. The CDR3 consists of 12 residues. Per the germline V gene, CDR1 is SGHNT and CDR2 is YENEEA. Trimming took off 6 bases at V and 5 bases at J, with 8 bases between the two ends. CDR3 loop: CASSLGDNEQFF. CDR3 nucleotide sequence: TGTGCCAGCAGTCTTGGGGACAATGAGCAGTTCTTC.

The V and J genes are TRBV5-8 and TRBJ1-2; no clear D gene. Germline CDR1 reads SGHTS; CDR2 reads YDEGEE. Trimming pared 1 base from V and 3 bases from J, leaving 10 bases between. CDR3 length: 14 residues. The CDR3 here is CASSLRATDYGYTF. The CDR3 nucleotides are TGTGCCAGCAGCTTGAGAGCTACAGACTATGGCTACACCTTC. Combining the CDR3 with reference TRBV5-8 and TRBJ1-2 gives the whole variable domain EAGVTQSPTHLIKTRGQQATLRCSPISGHTSVYWYQQALGLGLQFLLWYDEGEERNRGNFPPRFSGRQFPNYSSELNVNALELEDSALYLCASSLRATDYGYTFGSGTRLTVV.

V usage is TRBV12-3 or TRBV12-4 and J usage is TRBJ1-2; tentative D call: TRBD1 (5 bases). The CDR3 loop spans 10 amino acids. The V end lost 6 bases, the J end lost 6 bases, and 5 bases lay between the germline ends. The CDR3: CASRDNGYTF. In nucleotides, the CDR3 is TGTGCCAGCAGGGACAATGGCTACACCTTC.

V and J are TRBV6-2 or TRBV6-3 and TRBJ2-5, with 8 bases identical to TRBD1. The V gene end was trimmed by 6 bases and the J gene end by 10 bases; junction bases not matched to a gene: 13. The CDR3 is 14 amino acids. Germline CDR1 and CDR2: MNHEY and SVGEGT. As DNA, the CDR3 is TGTGCCAGCAGCCTCGGGACAGGAGTTGTTGACCAGTACTTC. Protein product: CASSLGTGVVDQYF.

The rearrangement uses TRBV7-9 and TRBJ1-1; 8 positions agree with TRBD1. The V segment lost 1 base and the J segment 2 bases; nucleotides outside the gene matches: 6. Germline V gene lookup returns CDR1 SEHNR and CDR2 FQNEAQ (reference sequence). The CDR3 sequence is 16 residues long. CDR3 nucleotide sequence: TGTGCCAGCAGCTTAGGTTCCAGGGGGCTTAACACTGAAGCTTTCTTT. Translated, it gives CASSLGSRGLNTEAFF.

The chain carries TRBV2 and TRBJ2-2, with TRBD1 matching 9 bases. Germline V CDR1 and CDR2: SNHLY, FYNNEI. V lost 8 bases to trimming and J lost 4 bases; unmatched junction nucleotides: 20. CDR3 size: 19 residues. The CDR3 DNA reads TGTGCCAGCGATTATACAGGGGGCAGGGGAGTTTTAGGCACCGGGGAGCTGTTTTTT. Translated, it gives CASDYTGGRGVLGTGELFF.

The rearrangement links TRBV5-8 to TRBJ2-1, with 12 bases that match TRBD2. The CDR3 spans 18 residues. Germline CDR1 is SGHTS and CDR2 is YDEGEE. V lost 0 bases and J lost 1; bases outside the gene matches: 5. The CDR3 sequence: CASSLAGTSGLSYNEQFF. CDR3 nucleotide sequence: TGTGCCAGCAGCTTGGCCGGGACTAGCGGGTTGTCCTACAATGAGCAGTTCTTC.

CDR3 sequence (DNA): TGCAGCGTTGAGGGACAGGGGCTGGACTCCGAGCAGTACTTC. As protein: CSVEGQGLDSEQYF. This sequence joins TRBV29-1 and TRBJ2-7; 10 bases agree with TRBD1. This CDR3 has 14 amino acids. The germline gives CDR1 SQVTM, CDR2 ANQGSEA. Germline trimming cut 3 bases from V and 6 bases from J; bases unmatched to any gene: 8.

This clone occurred once. The chain is built from TRBV6-5 and TRBJ2-5, with D unclear. This CDR3 has 15 residues. The V gene's germline CDR1 is MNHEY and CDR2 SVGAGI. The germline V and J ends were trimmed by 2 bases and 1 base, with 11 bases remaining between them. CDR3 DNA: TGTGCCAGCAGTTACGGTCGGATCTCCCAAGAGACCCAGTACTTC. Translated, it gives CASSYGRISQETQYF.

The chain combines TRBV3-1 (or the pseudogene TRBV3-2) with TRBJ1-2; D is perhaps TRBD1 (6 bases). The germline V and J ends were trimmed by 7 bases and 8 bases, with 17 bases remaining between them. There are 13 residues in the CDR3. Germline V lookup: CDR1 LGHDT, CDR2 YNNKEL (reference sequence). CDR3 sequence reads: CASNMGRGGGYTF. CDR3 sequence (DNA): TGTGCCAGCAACATGGGCAGGGGAGGCGGCTACACCTTC.

The chain has TRBV4-2 and TRBJ2-7, with D unclear. This CDR3 spans 13 amino acids. Germline loops: CDR1 LGHNA, CDR2 YNFKEQ. Trimming removed 0 bases from V and 2 bases from J, with 5 bases in between. The CDR3, as DNA: TGTGCCAGCAGCCAAGAGAGAGCCTACGAGCAGTACTTC. It codes for CASSQERAYEQYF.

The V call is TRBV7-6, the J call TRBJ1-4; D uncertain. Germline V gives CDR1 SGHVS, CDR2 FNYEAQ. The CDR3 has 15 amino acids. V dropped 0 bases and J dropped 1 base, with 6 bases sitting between them. In DNA, the CDR3 is TGTGCCAGCAGCTTAGCGGGTATAACTAATGAAAAACTGTTTTTT. Protein sequence: CASSLAGITNEKLFF. Full variable domain (remainder filled in from reference TRBV7-6 and TRBJ1-4): GAGVSQSPRYKVTKRGQDVALRCDPISGHVSLYWYRQALGQGPEFLTYFNYEAQQDKSGLPNDRFSAERPEGSISTLTIQRTEQRDSAMYRCASSLAGITNEKLFFGSGTQLSVL.

The CDR3 nucleotides read TGTGCCACCAGCGGGACAGCCGAGGAGACCCAGTACTTC. Protein: CATSGTAEETQYF. The chain uses TRBV24-1 and TRBJ2-5; 7 bases map to TRBD1. This CDR3 is 13 amino acids long. V trimming: 7 bases; J trimming: 5 bases; junction bases outside the gene matches: 6. Germline CDR1 KGHDR, CDR2 SFDVKD.

The gene calls are TRBV12-3 or TRBV12-4 and TRBJ2-5, with D hard to call. The CDR3 runs to 13 residues. Trimming removed 6 bases from V and 5 bases from J, with 13 bases in between. The DNA for the CDR3 is TGTGCCAGCAGCCCCGGAGCCGCTGAGACCCAGTACTTC. Its translation is CASSPGAAETQYF.